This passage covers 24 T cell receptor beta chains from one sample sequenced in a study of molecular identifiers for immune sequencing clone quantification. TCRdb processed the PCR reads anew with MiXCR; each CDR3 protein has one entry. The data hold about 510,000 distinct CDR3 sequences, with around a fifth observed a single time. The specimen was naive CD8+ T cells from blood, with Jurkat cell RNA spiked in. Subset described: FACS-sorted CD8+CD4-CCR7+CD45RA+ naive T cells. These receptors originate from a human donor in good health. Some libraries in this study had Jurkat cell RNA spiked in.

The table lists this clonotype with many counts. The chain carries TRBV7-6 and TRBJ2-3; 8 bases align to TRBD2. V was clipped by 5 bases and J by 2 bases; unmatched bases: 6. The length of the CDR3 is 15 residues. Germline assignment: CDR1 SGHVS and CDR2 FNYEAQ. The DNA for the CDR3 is TGTGCCAGCAGCCAAGCGGGAGCCACCACAGATACGCAGTATTTT. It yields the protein CASSQAGATTDTQYF.

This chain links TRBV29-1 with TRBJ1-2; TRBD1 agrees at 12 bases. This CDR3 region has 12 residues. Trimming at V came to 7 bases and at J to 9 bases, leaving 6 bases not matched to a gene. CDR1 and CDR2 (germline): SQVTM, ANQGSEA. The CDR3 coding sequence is TGCAGCGCCGTGGGACAGGGGGCAAGCTACACCTTC. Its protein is CSAVGQGASYTF.

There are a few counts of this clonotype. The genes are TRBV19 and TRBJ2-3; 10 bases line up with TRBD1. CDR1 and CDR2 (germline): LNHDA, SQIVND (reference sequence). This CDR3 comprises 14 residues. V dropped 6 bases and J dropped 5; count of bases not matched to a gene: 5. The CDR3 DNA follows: TGTGCCAGTAGCGGGGGACAGGGGATAGATACGCAGTATTTT. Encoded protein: CASSGGQGIDTQYF.

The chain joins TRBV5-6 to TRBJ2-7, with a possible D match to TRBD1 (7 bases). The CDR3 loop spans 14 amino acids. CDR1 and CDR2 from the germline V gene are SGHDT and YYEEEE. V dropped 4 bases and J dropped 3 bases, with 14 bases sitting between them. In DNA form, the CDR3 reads TGTGCCAGCAGCCTGACAGGGAGGAACTACGAGCAGTACTTC. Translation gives CASSLTGRNYEQYF. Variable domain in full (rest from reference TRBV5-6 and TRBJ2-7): DAGVTQSPTHLIKTRGQQVTLRCSPKSGHDTVSWYQQALGQGPQFIFQYYEEEERQRGNFPDRFSGHQFPNYSSELNVNALLLGDSALYLCASSLTGRNYEQYFGPGTRLTVT.

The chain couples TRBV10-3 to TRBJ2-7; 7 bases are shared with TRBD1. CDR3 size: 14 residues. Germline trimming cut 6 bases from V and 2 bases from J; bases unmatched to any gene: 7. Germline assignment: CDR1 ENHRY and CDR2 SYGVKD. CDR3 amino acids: CAISPTGNPYEQYF. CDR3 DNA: TGTGCCATCAGCCCGACAGGGAACCCCTACGAGCAGTACTTC.

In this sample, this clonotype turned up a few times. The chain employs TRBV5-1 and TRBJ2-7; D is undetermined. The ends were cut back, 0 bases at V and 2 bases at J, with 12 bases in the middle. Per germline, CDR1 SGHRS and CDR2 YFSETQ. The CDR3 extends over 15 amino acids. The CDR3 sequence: CASSLEPAETYEQYF. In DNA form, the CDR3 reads TGCGCCAGCAGCTTGGAACCGGCAGAAACCTACGAGCAGTACTTC.

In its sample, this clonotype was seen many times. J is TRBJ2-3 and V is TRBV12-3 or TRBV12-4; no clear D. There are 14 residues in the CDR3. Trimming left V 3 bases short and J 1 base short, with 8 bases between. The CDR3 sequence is CASSFYIGTDTQYF. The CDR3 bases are TGTGCCAGCAGTTTTTATATTGGCACAGATACGCAGTATTTT.

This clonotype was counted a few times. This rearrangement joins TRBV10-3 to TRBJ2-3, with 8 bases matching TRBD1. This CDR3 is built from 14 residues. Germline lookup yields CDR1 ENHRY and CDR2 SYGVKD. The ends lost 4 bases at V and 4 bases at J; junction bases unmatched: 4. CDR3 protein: CAISGTGSADTQYF. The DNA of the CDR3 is TGTGCCATCAGTGGGACAGGGTCGGCAGATACGCAGTATTTT.

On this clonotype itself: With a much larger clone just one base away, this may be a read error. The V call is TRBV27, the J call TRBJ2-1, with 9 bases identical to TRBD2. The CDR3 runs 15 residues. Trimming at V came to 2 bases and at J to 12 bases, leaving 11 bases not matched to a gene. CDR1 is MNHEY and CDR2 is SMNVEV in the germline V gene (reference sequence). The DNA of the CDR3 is TGTGCCAGCAGTTTAACTAGCGGGTGGCCTTATGGGCAGTTCTTC. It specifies CASSLTSGWPYGQFF.

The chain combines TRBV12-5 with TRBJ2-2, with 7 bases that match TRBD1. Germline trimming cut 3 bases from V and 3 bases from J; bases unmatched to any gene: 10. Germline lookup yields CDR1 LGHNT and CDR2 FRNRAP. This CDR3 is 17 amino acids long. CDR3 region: CASGFRPDRDDTGELFF. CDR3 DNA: TGTGCTAGTGGTTTCCGCCCAGACAGGGATGACACCGGGGAGCTGTTTTTT.

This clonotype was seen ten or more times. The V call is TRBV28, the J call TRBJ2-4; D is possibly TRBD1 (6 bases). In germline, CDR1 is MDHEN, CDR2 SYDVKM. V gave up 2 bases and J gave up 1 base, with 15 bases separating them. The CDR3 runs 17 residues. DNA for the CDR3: TGTGCCAGCAGTTTAACCGAGGGGGTCTCGGCCAAAAACATTCAGTACTTC. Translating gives CASSLTEGVSAKNIQYF. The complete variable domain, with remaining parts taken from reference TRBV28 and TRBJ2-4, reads DVKVTQSSRYLVKRTGEKVFLECVQDMDHENMFWYRQDPGLGLRLIYFSYDVKMKEKGDIPEGYSVSREKKERFSLILESASTNQTSMYLCASSLTEGVSAKNIQYFGAGTRLSVL.

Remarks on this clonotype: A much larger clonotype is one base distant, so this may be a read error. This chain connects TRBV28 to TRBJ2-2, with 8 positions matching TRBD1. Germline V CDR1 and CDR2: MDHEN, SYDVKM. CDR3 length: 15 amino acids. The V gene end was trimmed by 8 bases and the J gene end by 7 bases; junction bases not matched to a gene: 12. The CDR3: CASGAPRQGIGELFF. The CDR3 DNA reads TGTGCCAGCGGTGCCCCGAGACAGGGGATCGGGGAGCTGTTTTTT.

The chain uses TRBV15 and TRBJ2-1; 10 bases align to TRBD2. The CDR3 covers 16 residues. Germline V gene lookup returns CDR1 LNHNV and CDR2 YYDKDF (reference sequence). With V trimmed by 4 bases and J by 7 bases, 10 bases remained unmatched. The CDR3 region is CATSTGISGGRNEQFF. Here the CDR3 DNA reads TGTGCCACCAGCACCGGTATTAGCGGGGGGAGGAATGAGCAGTTCTTC.

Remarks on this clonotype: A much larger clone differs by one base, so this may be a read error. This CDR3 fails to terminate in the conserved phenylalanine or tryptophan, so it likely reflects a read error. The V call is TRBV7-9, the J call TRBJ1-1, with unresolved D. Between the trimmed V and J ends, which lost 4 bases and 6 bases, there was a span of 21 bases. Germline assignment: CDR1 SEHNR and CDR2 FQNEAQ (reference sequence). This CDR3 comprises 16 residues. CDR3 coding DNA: TGTGCCAGCAGCTCCTCGGCCCGAGGCTCCCGCCCTGAAGCTTTCTAT. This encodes CASSSSARGSRPEAFY.

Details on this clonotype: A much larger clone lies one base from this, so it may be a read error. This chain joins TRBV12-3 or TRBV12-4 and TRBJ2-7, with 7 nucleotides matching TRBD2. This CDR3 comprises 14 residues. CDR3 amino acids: CASSLGRESYEQCF. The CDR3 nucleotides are TGTGCCAGCAGTTTAGGGCGGGAGTCCTACGAGCAGTGCTTC.

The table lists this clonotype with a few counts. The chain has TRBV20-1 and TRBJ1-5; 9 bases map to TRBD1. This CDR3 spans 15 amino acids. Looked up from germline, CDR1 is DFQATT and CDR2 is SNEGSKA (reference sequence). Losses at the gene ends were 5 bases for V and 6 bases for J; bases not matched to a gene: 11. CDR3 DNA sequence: TGCAGTGCTCTTTCACCGGGACAGGGCGTTCAGCCCCAGCATTTT. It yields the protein CSALSPGQGVQPQHF.

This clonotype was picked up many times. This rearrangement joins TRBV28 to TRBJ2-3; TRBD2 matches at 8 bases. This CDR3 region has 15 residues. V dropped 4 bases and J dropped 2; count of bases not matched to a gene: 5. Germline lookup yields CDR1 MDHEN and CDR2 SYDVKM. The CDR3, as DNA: TGTGCCAGCAGTTCCCAGCGGGAGACCACAGATACGCAGTATTTT. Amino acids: CASSSQRETTDTQYF.

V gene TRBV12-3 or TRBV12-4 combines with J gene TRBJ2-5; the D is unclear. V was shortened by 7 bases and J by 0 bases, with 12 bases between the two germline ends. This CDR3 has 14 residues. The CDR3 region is CASTPDGYQETQYF. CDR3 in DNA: TGTGCCAGCACCCCGGACGGATACCAAGAGACCCAGTACTTC.

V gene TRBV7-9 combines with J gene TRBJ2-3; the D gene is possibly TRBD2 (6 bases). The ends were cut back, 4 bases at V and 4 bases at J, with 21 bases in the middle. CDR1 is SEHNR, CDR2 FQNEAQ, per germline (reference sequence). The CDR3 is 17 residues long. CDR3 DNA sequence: TGTGCCAGCAGCTCCGGGTGGGGCGGGGTACGAGCAGATACGCAGTATTTT. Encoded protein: CASSSGWGGVRADTQYF.

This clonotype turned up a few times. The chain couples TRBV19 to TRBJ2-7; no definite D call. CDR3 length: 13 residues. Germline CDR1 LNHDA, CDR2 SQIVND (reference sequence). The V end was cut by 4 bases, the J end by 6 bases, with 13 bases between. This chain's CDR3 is CASSRLGEPEQYF. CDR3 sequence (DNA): TGTGCCAGTAGTAGGCTAGGAGAGCCCGAGCAGTACTTC.

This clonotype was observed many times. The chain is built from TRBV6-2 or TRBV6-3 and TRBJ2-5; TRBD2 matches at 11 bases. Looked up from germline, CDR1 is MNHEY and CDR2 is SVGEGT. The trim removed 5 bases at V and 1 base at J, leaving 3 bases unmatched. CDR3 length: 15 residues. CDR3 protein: CASSELAGAQETQYF. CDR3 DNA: TGTGCCAGCAGTGAACTAGCGGGGGCCCAAGAGACCCAGTACTTC.

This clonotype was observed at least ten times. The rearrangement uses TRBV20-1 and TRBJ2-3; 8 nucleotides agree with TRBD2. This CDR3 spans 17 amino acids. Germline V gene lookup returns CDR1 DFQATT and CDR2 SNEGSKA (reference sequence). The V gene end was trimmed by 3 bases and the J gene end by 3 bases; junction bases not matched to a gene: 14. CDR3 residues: CSASPTATSGGTDTQYF. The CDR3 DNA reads TGCAGTGCTAGCCCGACCGCTACTAGCGGTGGTACAGATACGCAGTATTTT.

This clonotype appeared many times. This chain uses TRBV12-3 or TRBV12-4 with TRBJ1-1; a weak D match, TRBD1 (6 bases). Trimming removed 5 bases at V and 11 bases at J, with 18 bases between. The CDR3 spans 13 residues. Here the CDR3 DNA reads TGTGCCAGCAGTCATACCGGACCCGGGGGCGCTTTCTTT. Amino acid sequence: CASSHTGPGGAFF.

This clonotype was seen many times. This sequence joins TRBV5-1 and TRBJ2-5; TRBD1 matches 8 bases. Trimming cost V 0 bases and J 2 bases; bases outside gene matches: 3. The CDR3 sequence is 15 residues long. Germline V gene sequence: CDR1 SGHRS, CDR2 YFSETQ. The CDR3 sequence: CASSLEDRVQETQYF. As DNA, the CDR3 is TGCGCCAGCAGCTTGGAGGACAGGGTGCAAGAGACCCAGTACTTC.